This TCR beta chain was documented in a study of cytomegalovirus exposure and HLA in healthy donors. Regarding this clone: Its antigen remains unknown.

This CDR3 is built from 15 residues. Germline CDR1 and CDR2: MDHEN and SYDVKM. Trimming pared 1 base from V and 3 bases from J, leaving 13 bases between. Whole-study findings and limits: A later analysis reportedly found that, within productive TCRs, an Asian-associated ancestry cluster had fewer N-insertions than the mean observed across the approximately 700 donors.

Vbeta (60) and Jbeta (13) primers were used in the PCR. Generated by immunoSEQ multiplex PCR, the TCRdb table keeps only in-frame clones and is missing some. The sample records 150,000 to 200,000 clones, roughly four fifths being singletons. This chain joins TRBV28 and TRBJ2-7; perhaps TRBD1 as D (6 bases). This clonotype was sampled from a man aged 18 to 29 in good health and CMV-seronegative. Sample: PBMCs. CDR3: CASSLYRQGHYEQYF. The CDR3 DNA reads as TGTGCCAGCAGTTTATATCGGCAGGGACACTACGAGCAGTACTTC.